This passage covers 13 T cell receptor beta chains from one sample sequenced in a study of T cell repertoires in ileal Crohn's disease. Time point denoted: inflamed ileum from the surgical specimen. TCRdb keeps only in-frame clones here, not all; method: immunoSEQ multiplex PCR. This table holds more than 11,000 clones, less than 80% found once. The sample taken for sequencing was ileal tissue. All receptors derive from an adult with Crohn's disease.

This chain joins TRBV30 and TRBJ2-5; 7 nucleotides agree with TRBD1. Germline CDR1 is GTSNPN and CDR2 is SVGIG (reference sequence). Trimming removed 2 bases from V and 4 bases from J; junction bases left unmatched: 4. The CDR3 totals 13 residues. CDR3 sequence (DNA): TGTGCCTGGAGTCTGACAGGGCGAGAGACCCAGTACTTC. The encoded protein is CAWSLTGRETQYF.

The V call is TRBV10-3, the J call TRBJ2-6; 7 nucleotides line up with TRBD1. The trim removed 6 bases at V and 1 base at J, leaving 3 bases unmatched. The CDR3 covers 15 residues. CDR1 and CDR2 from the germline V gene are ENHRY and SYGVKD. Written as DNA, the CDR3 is TGTGCCATCAGGGGGACAGTTTCTGGGGCCAACGTCCTGACTTTC. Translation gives CAIRGTVSGANVLTF.

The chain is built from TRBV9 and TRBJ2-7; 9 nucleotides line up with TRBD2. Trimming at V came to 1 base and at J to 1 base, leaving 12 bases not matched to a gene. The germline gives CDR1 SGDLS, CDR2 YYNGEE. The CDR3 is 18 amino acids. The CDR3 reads CASSVSPSGAGSSYEQYF. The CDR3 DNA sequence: TGTGCCAGCAGCGTAAGTCCTAGCGGGGCAGGGTCTTCCTACGAGCAGTACTTC. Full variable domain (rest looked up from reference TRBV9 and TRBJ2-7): DSGVTQTPKHLITATGQRVTLRCSPRSGDLSVYWYQQSLDQGLQFLIQYYNGEERAKGNILERFSAQQFPDLHSELNLSSLELGDSALYFCASSVSPSGAGSSYEQYFGPGTRLTVT.

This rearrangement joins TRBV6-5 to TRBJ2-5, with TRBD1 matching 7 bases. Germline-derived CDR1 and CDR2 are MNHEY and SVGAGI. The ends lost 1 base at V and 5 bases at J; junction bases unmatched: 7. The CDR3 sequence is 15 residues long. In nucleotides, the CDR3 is TGTGCCAGCAGTTACTTCCGGACAGGAGCGGAGACCCAGTACTTC. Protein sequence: CASSYFRTGAETQYF.

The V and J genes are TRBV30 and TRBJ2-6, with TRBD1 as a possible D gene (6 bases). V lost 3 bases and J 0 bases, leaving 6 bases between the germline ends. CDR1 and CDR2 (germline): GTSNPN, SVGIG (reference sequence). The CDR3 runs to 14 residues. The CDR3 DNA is TGTGCCTGGAGACAGGGCTCTGGGGCCAACGTCCTGACTTTC. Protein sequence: CAWRQGSGANVLTF.

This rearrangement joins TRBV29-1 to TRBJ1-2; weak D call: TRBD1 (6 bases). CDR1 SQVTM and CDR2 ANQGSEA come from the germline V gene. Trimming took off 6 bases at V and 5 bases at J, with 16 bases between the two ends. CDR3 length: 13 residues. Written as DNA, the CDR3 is TGCAGCGTCCGGACAGAGGGGGGATATGGCTACACCTTC. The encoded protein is CSVRTEGGYGYTF.

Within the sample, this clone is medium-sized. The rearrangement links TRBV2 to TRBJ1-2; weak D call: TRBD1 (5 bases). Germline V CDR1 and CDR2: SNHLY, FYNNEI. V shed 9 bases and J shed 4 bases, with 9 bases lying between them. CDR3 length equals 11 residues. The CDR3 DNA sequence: TGTGCCAGGTGGGACGGCTATGGCTACACCTTC. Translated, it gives CARWDGYGYTF.

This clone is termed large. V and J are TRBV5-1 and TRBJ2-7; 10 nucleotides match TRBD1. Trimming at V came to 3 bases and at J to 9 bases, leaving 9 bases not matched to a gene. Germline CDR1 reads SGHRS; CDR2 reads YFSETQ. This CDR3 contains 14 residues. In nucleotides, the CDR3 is TGCGCCAGCAGCTCGACTGGGACAGGGGTGGGGCAGTACTTC. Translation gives CASSSTGTGVGQYF.

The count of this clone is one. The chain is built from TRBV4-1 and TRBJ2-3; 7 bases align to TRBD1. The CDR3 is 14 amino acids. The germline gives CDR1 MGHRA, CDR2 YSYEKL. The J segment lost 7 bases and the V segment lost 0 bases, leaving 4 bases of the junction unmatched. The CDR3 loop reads CASSQEQGSNTQYF. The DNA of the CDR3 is TGCGCCAGCAGCCAAGAACAGGGGTCGAATACGCAGTATTTT.

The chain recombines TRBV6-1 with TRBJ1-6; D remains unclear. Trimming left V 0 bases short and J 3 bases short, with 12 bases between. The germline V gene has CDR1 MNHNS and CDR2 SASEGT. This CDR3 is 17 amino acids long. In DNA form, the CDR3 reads TGTGCCAGCAGTGAAGCCCCGGACGGTAGCTATAATTCACCCCTCCACTTT. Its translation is CASSEAPDGSYNSPLHF.

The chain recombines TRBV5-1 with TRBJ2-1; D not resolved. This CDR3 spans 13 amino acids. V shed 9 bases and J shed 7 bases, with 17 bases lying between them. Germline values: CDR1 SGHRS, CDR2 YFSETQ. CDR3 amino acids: CANPRGPTNEQFF. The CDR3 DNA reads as TGCGCCAATCCGCGTGGCCCGACTAATGAGCAGTTCTTC.

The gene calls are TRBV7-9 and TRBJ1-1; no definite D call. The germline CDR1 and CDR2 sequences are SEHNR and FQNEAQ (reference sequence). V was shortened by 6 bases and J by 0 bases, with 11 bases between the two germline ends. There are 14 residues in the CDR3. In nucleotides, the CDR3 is TGTGCCAGCAGTAGTAGCGGGGTGAACACTGAAGCTTTCTTT. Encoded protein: CASSSSGVNTEAFF.

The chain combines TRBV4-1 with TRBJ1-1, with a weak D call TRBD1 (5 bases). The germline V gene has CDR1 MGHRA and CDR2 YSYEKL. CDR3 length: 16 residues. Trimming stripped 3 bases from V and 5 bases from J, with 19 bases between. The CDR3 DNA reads TGCGCCAGCAGCCATAATCCGGGACCGGGAGGGACTGAAGCTTTCTTT. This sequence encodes CASSHNPGPGGTEAFF.